One T cell receptor (beta chain) is described in this entry. The sample is drawn from a study of blood T cell repertoires in COVID-19. Germline CDR1 is SNHLY and CDR2 is FYNNEI. The CDR3 has 12 amino acids. V lost 8 bases to trimming and J lost 3 bases, with 11 bases between them. TCRdb's table, derived via immunoSEQ multiplex PCR, lists solely in-frame clones and lacks some. The sample lists 80,000 to 100,000 clones; about 79% were seen once. Sequenced sample: peripheral blood. The rearrangement links TRBV2 to TRBJ2-7; unclear D gene. This TCR came from a human donor in a cohort sampled during active COVID-19. The CDR3 is CASELRGYEQYV. The DNA of the CDR3 is TGTGCCAGCGAACTAAGAGGCTACGAGCAGTACGTC.